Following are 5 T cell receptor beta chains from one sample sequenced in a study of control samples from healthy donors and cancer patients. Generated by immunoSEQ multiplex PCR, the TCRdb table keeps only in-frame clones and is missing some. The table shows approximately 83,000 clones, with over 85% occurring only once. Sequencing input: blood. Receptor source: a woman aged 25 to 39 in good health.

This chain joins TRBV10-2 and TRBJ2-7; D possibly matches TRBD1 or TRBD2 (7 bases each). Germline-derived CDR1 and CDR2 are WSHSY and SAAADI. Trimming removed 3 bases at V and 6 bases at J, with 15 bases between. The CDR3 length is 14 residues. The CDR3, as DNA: TGCGCCAGCAGTGACCCAGGGGGGGATTCCGAGCAGTACTTC. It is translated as CASSDPGGDSEQYF.

The CDR3 bases are TGCGCCAGCAGCAAGGGTCCCTCGGATAGCAATCAGCCCCAGCATTTT. It yields the protein CASSKGPSDSNQPQHF. V and J are TRBV5-1 and TRBJ1-5; unclear D gene. V shed 4 bases and J shed 0 bases, with 14 bases lying between them. The CDR3 is 16 residues long. CDR1 is SGHRS, CDR2 YFSETQ, per germline.

The CDR3 loop is CASVYSRGGSSYNSPLHF. The CDR3 nucleotides read TGTGCCAGCGTTTACAGCAGGGGCGGGAGCTCCTATAATTCACCCCTCCACTTT. The gene calls are TRBV5-8 and TRBJ1-6; D is perhaps TRBD1 (6 bases). V shed 7 bases and J shed 0 bases, with 20 bases lying between them. Germline-derived CDR1 and CDR2 are SGHTS and YDEGEE. This CDR3 is built from 18 residues. Supplemented by reference TRBV5-8 and TRBJ1-6, the full variable domain reads EAGVTQSPTHLIKTRGQQATLRCSPISGHTSVYWYQQALGLGLQFLLWYDEGEERNRGNFPPRFSGRQFPNYSSELNVNALELEDSALYLCASVYSRGGSSYNSPLHFGNGTRLTVT.

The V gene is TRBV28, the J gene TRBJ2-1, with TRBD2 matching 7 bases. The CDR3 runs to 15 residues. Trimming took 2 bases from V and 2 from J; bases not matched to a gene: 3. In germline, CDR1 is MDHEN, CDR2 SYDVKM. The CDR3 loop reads CASSLAGVAYNEQFF. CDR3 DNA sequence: TGTGCCAGCAGTTTAGCGGGAGTCGCCTACAATGAGCAGTTCTTC. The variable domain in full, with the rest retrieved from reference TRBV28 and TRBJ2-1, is DVKVTQSSRYLVKRTGEKVFLECVQDMDHENMFWYRQDPGLGLRLIYFSYDVKMKEKGDIPEGYSVSREKKERFSLILESASTNQTSMYLCASSLAGVAYNEQFFGPGTRLTVL.

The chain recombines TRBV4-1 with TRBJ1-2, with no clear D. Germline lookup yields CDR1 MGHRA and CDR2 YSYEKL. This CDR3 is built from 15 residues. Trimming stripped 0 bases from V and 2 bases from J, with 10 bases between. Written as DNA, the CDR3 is TGCGCCAGCAGCCAAGATTTAAGGGAAAACTATGGCTACACCTTC. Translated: CASSQDLRENYGYTF.